Described below is a single TCR beta chain sequence and its context. Its matching antigen is unknown. The source of the sample is a study of T cell responses to AZD1222 COVID-19 vaccine. At the level of the study: Pooled together were second doses at about 4 or about 12 weeks.

The V end lost 10 bases, the J end lost 1 base, and 11 bases lay between the germline ends. This CDR3 comprises 12 residues. CDR1 MNHEY and CDR2 SMNVEV come from the germline V gene (reference sequence). TCRdb's table, derived via immunoSEQ multiplex PCR, lists solely in-frame clones and lacks some. The data hold approximately 140,000 clones, with less than 95% observed a single time. Whole-study results and caveats: Clonal diversity was possibly underestimated; the donors were predominantly white British and more often female. Reportedly, nearly half of unique spike TCRs recognized epitopes outside B.1.351/B.1.1.7 mutations. Seropositive at baseline were only a handful of AZD1222 recipients.

The source is an adult in good health. The chain carries TRBV27 and TRBJ2-7; no clear D gene. Material: peripheral blood, obtained on day 0 of AZD1222 vaccination. The CDR3 reads CATKSLSYEQYF. The CDR3 DNA follows: TGTGCCACCAAGTCACTGTCCTACGAGCAGTACTTC.